The following is a TCR beta chain sequence with its context. These data originate in a study of blood T cell repertoires in COVID-19. Using immunoSEQ multiplex PCR, the repertoire was profiled, and TCRdb retains in-frame clones only, with some absent. Of 270,000 or so clones listed, 89% were seen once; the top ten hold 0.85% to 1%. CDR1 is SGDLS, CDR2 YYNGEE, per germline. The CDR3 spans 13 residues. Trimming took 0 bases from V and 4 from J; bases not matched to a gene: 1. What was sequenced was peripheral blood. This chain uses TRBV9 with TRBJ2-7; 7 nucleotides match TRBD2. The origin of this receptor is a woman in her thirties or forties who had recovered from COVID-19. CDR3 DNA sequence: TGTGCCAGCAGCGTAGGGGAGGGTTACGAGCAGTACTTC. This translates into CASSVGEGYEQYF.